The 26 T cell receptor beta chains reported below all come from one sample, sequenced in a study of T cells in Graves' hyperthyroidism and ophthalmopathy. What was amplified from RNA transcripts were TCR beta CDR3 regions. With the HTBI primer set, the TCR CDR3 went through a first round of RT-PCR. MiXCR, run by TCRdb on the multiplex PCR reads, gives a single entry per CDR3 protein. The sample contains 300,000 to 350,000 distinct CDR3 sequences, approximately 15% of which appear only once. The source material was blood. These receptor sequences come from a young woman with Graves' hyperthyroidism.

At least ten counts were recorded for this clonotype. V usage is TRBV28 and J usage is TRBJ1-2; D might be TRBD1 (6 bases). V lost 7 bases to trimming and J lost 4 bases, with 19 bases between them. CDR3 length: 15 residues. Germline V lookup: CDR1 MDHEN, CDR2 SYDVKM. The CDR3 sequence is CASNTISRGSYGYTF. The CDR3 DNA sequence: TGTGCCAGCAACACAATCAGTAGGGGGTCCTATGGCTACACCTTC.

This clonotype was observed a handful of times. This chain links TRBV20-1 with TRBJ2-1; TRBD2 aligns across 9 bases. This CDR3 region has 14 residues. Germline V gene data show CDR1 as DFQATT and CDR2 as SNEGSKA (reference sequence). The V segment lost 3 bases and the J segment 5 bases; nucleotides outside the gene matches: 5. CDR3 region: CSASSGSYNNEQFF. CDR3 nucleotides: TGCAGTGCTAGTAGCGGGAGTTACAACAATGAGCAGTTCTTC.

The V call is TRBV20-1, the J call TRBJ1-4; TRBD1 matches 9 bases. The CDR3 is 12 residues long. J gave up 7 bases and V 7 bases, and 4 bases lay outside the gene matches. Germline V gives CDR1 DFQATT, CDR2 SNEGSKA (reference sequence). The CDR3 nucleotides read TGCAGTGTTACGACAGGGGGTGAAAAACTGTTTTTT. Amino acids: CSVTTGGEKLFF.

A few counts support this clonotype. J is TRBJ1-1 and V is TRBV3-1, with 7 bases lining up with TRBD1. With V trimmed by 4 bases and J by 0 bases, 17 bases remained unmatched. This CDR3 region has 19 residues. Germline V gives CDR1 LGHDT, CDR2 YNNKEL (reference sequence). This CDR3 reads CASSRRRGLPGPMNTEAFF. In DNA, the CDR3 is TGTGCCAGCAGCCGAAGAAGGGGGCTGCCGGGGCCGATGAACACTGAAGCTTTCTTT.

CDR3 residues: CSARGAGGPAKETQYF. Here the CDR3 DNA reads TGCAGTGCTAGAGGCGCGGGAGGGCCTGCAAAAGAGACCCAGTACTTC. This chain connects TRBV20-1 to TRBJ2-5; TRBD2 matches at 9 bases. The germline gives CDR1 DFQATT, CDR2 SNEGSKA (reference sequence). The length of the CDR3 is 16 residues. The J segment lost 3 bases and the V segment lost 1 base, leaving 9 bases of the junction unmatched.

In its sample, this clonotype was seen many times. The chain couples TRBV28 to TRBJ2-2; no clear D. Germline V lookup: CDR1 MDHEN, CDR2 SYDVKM. V was pared by 4 bases and J by 6 bases, with 9 bases between. The CDR3 has 13 residues. This CDR3 reads CASSYEIAGELFF. The DNA for the CDR3 is TGTGCCAGCAGTTACGAAATAGCCGGGGAGCTGTTTTTT. Full variable domain (outside the CDR3, taken from reference TRBV28 and TRBJ2-2): DVKVTQSSRYLVKRTGEKVFLECVQDMDHENMFWYRQDPGLGLRLIYFSYDVKMKEKGDIPEGYSVSREKKERFSLILESASTNQTSMYLCASSYEIAGELFFGEGSRLTVL.

This clonotype has more than one count but fewer than ten. The V gene is TRBV30, the J gene TRBJ1-4; D is possibly TRBD1 (5 bases). Trimming cost V 6 bases and J 4 bases, with 12 bases left between them. The CDR3 is 13 amino acids. The germline CDR1 and CDR2 sequences are GTSNPN and SVGIG (reference sequence). This chain's CDR3 is CACSTDYNEKLFF. CDR3 DNA sequence: TGTGCCTGTTCGACAGACTATAATGAAAAACTGTTTTTT.

This clonotype has more than one count but fewer than ten. This rearrangement joins TRBV7-2 to TRBJ2-3, with 9 nucleotides matching TRBD2. This CDR3 has 15 residues. Losses at the gene ends were 3 bases for V and 2 bases for J; bases not matched to a gene: 3. Per germline, CDR1 SGHTA and CDR2 FQGNSA. CDR3 in DNA: TGTGCCAGCAGCTTGGAGCGGGGGGCCACAGATACGCAGTATTTT. As protein: CASSLERGATDTQYF.

The table lists this clonotype with a few counts. The V gene is TRBV6-2 or TRBV6-3, the J gene TRBJ2-7; D uncertain. From germline, CDR1 is MNHEY and CDR2 SVGEGT. The V gene lost 2 bases and the J gene lost 0 bases, with 20 bases spanning the gap. The CDR3 covers 18 residues. CDR3 loop: CASSYRTRGVDLSYEQYF. The CDR3 bases are TGTGCCAGCAGTTACCGGACGAGAGGCGTCGATCTCTCCTACGAGCAGTACTTC.

In this sample, this clonotype turned up many times. This chain links TRBV12-3 or TRBV12-4 with TRBJ2-1, with 7 bases aligning to TRBD1. The CDR3 is 14 amino acids. The V segment lost 6 bases and the J segment 8 bases; nucleotides outside the gene matches: 10. CDR3 bases: TGTGCCAGCAGCCAAGACAGGGCAACATATGAGCAGTTCTTC. Its protein product is CASSQDRATYEQFF.

The chain recombines TRBV11-2 with TRBJ1-1; D is unresolved. The CDR3 sequence is 15 residues long. The germline V and J ends were trimmed by 5 bases and 4 bases, with 17 bases remaining between them. Germline V gives CDR1 SGHAT, CDR2 FQNNGV. CDR3 in amino acids: CASSLRPPQSTEAFF. In DNA form, the CDR3 reads TGTGCCAGCAGCCTCCGCCCTCCCCAGAGCACTGAAGCTTTCTTT.

This clonotype occurred a few times. As DNA, the CDR3 is TGTGCCAGCAGTGAAGCCCAGGGCAGCTTCTATGGCTACACCTTC. Amino acid sequence: CASSEAQGSFYGYTF. This chain uses TRBV6-1 with TRBJ1-2; D might be TRBD1 (5 bases). Trimming pared 0 bases from V and 4 bases from J, leaving 12 bases between. Germline lookup yields CDR1 MNHNS and CDR2 SASEGT. CDR3 size: 15 residues.

The chain's CDR3 is CASSLGAGGRSYEQYF. In DNA form, the CDR3 reads TGTGCCAGCAGCTTGGGAGCGGGAGGGAGGTCCTACGAGCAGTACTTC. This rearrangement joins TRBV5-4 to TRBJ2-7, with 10 bases aligning to TRBD2. V shed 0 bases and J 1 base; nucleotides not matched to a gene: 4. CDR1 SGHNT and CDR2 YYREEE come from the germline V gene (reference sequence). CDR3 length: 16 residues. Together with reference TRBV5-4 and TRBJ2-7, the CDR3 gives the full variable domain: ETGVTQSPTHLIKTRGQQVTLRCSSQSGHNTVSWYQQALGQGPQFIFQYYREEENGRGNFPPRFSGLQFPNYSSELNVNALELDDSALYLCASSLGAGGRSYEQYFGPGTRLTVT.

CDR3 region: CASSLGGGRSSYEQYF. In DNA form, the CDR3 reads TGTGCCAGCAGCCTCGGGGGGGGACGTAGCTCCTACGAGCAGTACTTC. The V call is TRBV7-2, the J call TRBJ2-7, with TRBD2 matching 8 bases. After removal of 5 bases from V and 0 bases from J, the junction contained 9 bases not matched to a gene. The CDR3 loop spans 16 amino acids. Germline CDR1 is SGHTA and CDR2 is FQGNSA.

This clonotype was seen once. A much larger clone differs from this one at a single base, so this may be a read error. The CDR3 region is CAIGTKNSNRPQHF. The CDR3 DNA reads as TGTGCCATTGGGACAAAGAATAGCAATCGGCCCCAGCATTTT. J is TRBJ1-5 and V is TRBV28, with D possibly TRBD1 on 6 matching bases. Germline assignment: CDR1 MDHEN and CDR2 SYDVKM. The CDR3 is 14 residues long. The variable domain in full, completed from reference TRBV28 and TRBJ1-5, reads DVKVTQSSRYLVKRTGEKVFLECVQDMDHENMFWYRQDPGLGLRLIYFSYDVKMKEKGDIPEGYSVSREKKERFSLILESASTNQTSMYLCAIGTKNSNRPQHFGDGTRLSIL.

About this clonotype itself: Lacking the conserved final phenylalanine or tryptophan, this CDR3 likely reflects a read error. The V call is TRBV7-2, the J call TRBJ2-2; weak D call: TRBD2 (5 bases). Germline CDR1 reads SGHTA; CDR2 reads FQGNSA. Trimming took off 0 bases at V and 6 bases at J, with 5 bases between the two ends. CDR3 length equals 13 residues. CDR3 sequence reads: CASSLAGAGELFL. For the CDR3, the DNA is TGTGCCAGCAGCTTAGCGGGAGCCGGGGAGCTGTTTCTT.

This clonotype has just a few counts. The chain has TRBV27 and TRBJ1-5; unclear D gene. Germline lookup yields CDR1 MNHEY and CDR2 SMNVEV (reference sequence). Trimming shortened V by 2 bases and J by 7 bases, and 9 bases separated the two germline ends. CDR3 length: 13 amino acids. The CDR3 here is CASSLASEQPQHF. The CDR3 DNA sequence: TGTGCCAGCAGTTTAGCTTCTGAGCAGCCCCAGCATTTT.

The chain couples TRBV19 to TRBJ2-5; TRBD2 matches 7 bases. Trimming cost V 7 bases and J 5 bases; bases outside gene matches: 13. Per the germline V gene, CDR1 is LNHDA and CDR2 is SQIVND (reference sequence). This CDR3 comprises 15 residues. In DNA form, the CDR3 reads TGTGCCAGTATTGTGCCACTAGCGCTAGGGGAGACCCAGTACTTC. Translating it yields CASIVPLALGETQYF.

This clonotype turned up a few times. The junction does not match germline at one end; this may be a read error. V usage is TRBV7-8 and J usage is TRBJ1-2; D not certain. The CDR3 length is 14 residues. CDR1 SGHVS and CDR2 FQNEAQ come from the germline V gene. This chain's CDR3 is CTSSLDRYNYGYTF. As DNA, the CDR3 is TGTACCAGCAGCTTAGACCGATATAACTATGGCTACACCTTC.

This clonotype was observed many times. The V call is TRBV12-5, the J call TRBJ1-5; D might be TRBD1 (5 bases). Between the trimmed V and J ends, which lost 6 bases and 2 bases, there was a span of 8 bases. The CDR3 extends over 13 amino acids. Germline values: CDR1 LGHNT, CDR2 FRNRAP. The CDR3 DNA reads TGTGCTAGTGGAACAGGAGGCAATCAGCCCCAGCATTTT. It translates to CASGTGGNQPQHF.

The chain carries TRBV5-1 and TRBJ2-2, with a tentative D call TRBD1 (6 bases). Between the trimmed V and J ends, which lost 4 bases and 4 bases, there was a span of 14 bases. Germline V gene data show CDR1 as SGHRS and CDR2 as YFSETQ. This CDR3 contains 15 residues. CDR3 loop: CASSPPGTTTGELFF. In nucleotides, the CDR3 is TGCGCCAGCAGCCCCCCCGGGACAACCACCGGGGAGCTGTTTTTT.

In this sample, this clonotype turned up once. One base away lies a much larger clone, so this may be a sequencing read error. The chain employs TRBV28 and TRBJ1-1, with D perhaps TRBD1 (6 bases). Germline assignment: CDR1 MDHEN and CDR2 SYDVKM. This CDR3 is 13 amino acids long. Between the trimmed V and J ends, which lost 10 bases and 0 bases, there was a span of 12 bases. The CDR3 here is CAMQGSLNTEAFF. DNA for the CDR3: TGTGCCATGCAGGGGTCATTGAACACTGAAGCTTTCTTT. Filled out from reference TRBV28 and TRBJ1-1, the complete variable domain reads DVKVTQSSRYLVKRTGEKVFLECVQDMDHENMFWYRQDPGLGLRLIYFSYDVKMKEKGDIPEGYSVSREKKERFSLILESASTNQTSMYLCAMQGSLNTEAFFGQGTRLTVV.

Remarks on this clonotype: A read error may be the cause here, since a much bigger clone is one base away. The chain combines TRBV5-5 with TRBJ2-3; unclear D gene. Germline V gene sequence: CDR1 SGHKS, CDR2 YYEKEE (reference sequence). The CDR3 runs 14 residues. Here the CDR3 DNA reads TGTGCCGGCAGCTTATCCCCAGGCACAGATACGCAGTATTTT. Amino acids: CAGSLSPGTDTQYF.

The chain combines TRBV7-9 with TRBJ2-7; D tentatively reads TRBD1 or TRBD2 (5 bases each). Per the germline V gene, CDR1 is SEHNR and CDR2 is FQNEAQ (reference sequence). Trimming cost V 1 base and J 1 base, with 8 bases left between them. The length of the CDR3 is 14 residues. For the CDR3, the DNA is TGTGCCAGCAGCTTAGGGGACGAGTCCTACGAGCAGTACTTC. Its translation: CASSLGDESYEQYF. The full variable domain, its missing parts supplied by reference TRBV7-9 and TRBJ2-7, is DTGVSQNPRHKITKRGQNVTFRCDPISEHNRLYWYRQTLGQGPEFLTYFQNEAQLEKSRLLSDRFSAERPKGSFSTLEIQRTEQGDSAMYLCASSLGDESYEQYFGPGTRLTVT.

The genes are TRBV11-2 and TRBJ2-1; D might be TRBD2 (5 bases). Germline CDR1 is SGHAT and CDR2 is FQNNGV. V lost 5 bases to trimming and J lost 1 base, with 30 bases between them. The length of the CDR3 is 21 residues. CDR3 amino acids: CASSTTGISPTKTTSYNEQFF. The CDR3 region has the DNA TGTGCCAGCAGCACCACGGGGATTAGCCCTACAAAAACGACTTCCTACAATGAGCAGTTCTTC.

At least ten counts were recorded for this clonotype. The chain uses TRBV20-1 and TRBJ2-1; 7 nucleotides line up with TRBD2. Germline lookup yields CDR1 DFQATT and CDR2 SNEGSKA (reference sequence). The CDR3 runs 15 residues. Losses at the gene ends were 3 bases for V and 9 bases for J; bases not matched to a gene: 14. The CDR3 loop reads CSARDPAGDPAEQFF. In DNA, the CDR3 is TGCAGTGCTAGGGACCCTGCGGGAGACCCGGCTGAGCAGTTCTTC.